These 19 T cell receptor beta chains share one sample of origin, sequenced in a study of OX40 agonist ivuxolimab in advanced cancers. Using immunoSEQ multiplex PCR, the repertoire was profiled, and TCRdb retains in-frame clones only, with some absent. The sample lists more than 65,000 clones; about 88% were seen once. The input for sequencing was CD4+ or CD8+ T cells sorted from blood, taken in a trial of the OX40 agonist ivuxolimab. All receptors come from an adult with an advanced solid tumor such as melanoma, head and neck, liver or kidney cancer.

The rearrangement uses TRBV5-1 and TRBJ2-5, with TRBD1 matching 7 bases. Germline CDR1 is SGHRS and CDR2 is YFSETQ. The CDR3 covers 15 residues. V lost 3 bases to trimming and J lost 1 base; unmatched junction nucleotides: 6. CDR3 coding DNA: TGCGCCAGCAGCTCTCCGGGACAGCTCCAAGAGACCCAGTACTTC. Protein product: CASSSPGQLQETQYF.

The chain employs TRBV27 and TRBJ2-7; perhaps TRBD1 as D (6 bases). Germline values: CDR1 MNHEY, CDR2 SMNVEV (reference sequence). Deletions cut 5 bases from V and 0 bases from J, with 14 bases between. The CDR3 extends over 15 amino acids. CDR3 coding DNA: TGTGCCAGCAGTCGGACAGCCCAATACTCCTACGAGCAGTACTTC. Amino acid sequence: CASSRTAQYSYEQYF.

In its sample, this clone was seen once. The chain couples TRBV11-2 to TRBJ2-1; 11 nucleotides line up with TRBD2. CDR1 SGHAT and CDR2 FQNNGV come from the germline V gene. V trimming: 3 bases; J trimming: 4 bases; junction bases outside the gene matches: 11. This CDR3 contains 18 residues. The CDR3 DNA is TGTGCCAGCAGCTTGAGGGAACTAGCGGGAGTTGGTTACAATGAGCAGTTCTTC. This codes for CASSLRELAGVGYNEQFF.

This clone was observed once. CDR3 nucleotide sequence: TGTGCCTGGAGTGCCCCCGACAGAAAGAACACTGAAGCTTTCTTT. This codes for CAWSAPDRKNTEAFF. The V gene is TRBV30, the J gene TRBJ1-1; possibly TRBD1 for D (5 bases). The CDR3 has 15 amino acids. The V end was cut by 1 base, the J end by 1 base, with 13 bases between. Germline V CDR1 and CDR2: GTSNPN, SVGIG (reference sequence).

The CDR3 DNA sequence: TGTGCCAGCAGCGTAGGACTAGCGGCCTCCTACAATGAGCAGTTCTTC. Its translation: CASSVGLAASYNEQFF. The genes are TRBV9 and TRBJ2-1, with TRBD2 identical over 9 bases. With 0 bases clipped from V and 0 bases from J, the junction kept 1 base outside the gene matches. CDR3 length equals 16 residues. Per germline, CDR1 SGDLS and CDR2 YYNGEE.

The gene calls are TRBV7-9 and TRBJ2-1, with TRBD1 matching over 7 bases. Germline loops: CDR1 SEHNR, CDR2 FQNEAQ (reference sequence). Trimming at V came to 3 bases and at J to 5 bases, leaving 4 bases not matched to a gene. CDR3 length equals 14 residues. In DNA form, the CDR3 reads TGTGCCAGCAGCTTCCCGGGACAGAACAATGAGCAGTTCTTC. Protein product: CASSFPGQNNEQFF. Together with reference TRBV7-9 and TRBJ2-1, the CDR3 gives the full variable domain: DTGVSQNPRHKITKRGQNVTFRCDPISEHNRLYWYRQTLGQGPEFLTYFQNEAQLEKSRLLSDRFSAERPKGSFSTLEIQRTEQGDSAMYLCASSFPGQNNEQFFGPGTRLTVL.

The rearrangement links TRBV30 to TRBJ2-3, with TRBD2 identical over 7 bases. The germline V gene has CDR1 GTSNPN and CDR2 SVGIG (reference sequence). The V and J ends lost 0 bases and 8 bases, in that order; junction bases with no gene match: 2. The length of the CDR3 is 12 residues. The CDR3 sequence: CAWSVWGGTQYF. CDR3 DNA sequence: TGTGCCTGGAGTGTATGGGGGGGTACGCAGTATTTT.

This rearrangement joins TRBV6-5 to TRBJ1-4, with 8 bases that match TRBD1. Germline loops: CDR1 MNHEY, CDR2 SVGAGI. There are 15 residues in the CDR3. V gave up 5 bases and J gave up 7 bases; unmatched junction bases: 9. CDR3 in DNA: TGTGCCAGCAGTGCGGACAGGGTCGAAGGTGAAAAACTGTTTTTT. It is translated as CASSADRVEGEKLFF.

The genes are TRBV7-9 and TRBJ1-1, with D possibly being TRBD1 (6 bases). CDR1 is SEHNR, CDR2 FQNEAQ, per germline (reference sequence). The V gene lost 7 bases and the J gene lost 4 bases, with 19 bases spanning the gap. The CDR3 spans 15 residues. The CDR3 protein is CASNNVGGLGTEAFF. For the CDR3, the DNA is TGTGCCAGCAACAACGTGGGGGGGCTAGGCACTGAAGCTTTCTTT.

This chain connects TRBV30 to TRBJ2-1, with a possible D match to TRBD2 (6 bases). The CDR3 spans 14 residues. The V end lost 1 base, the J end lost 4 bases, and 11 bases lay between the germline ends. CDR1 and CDR2 from the germline V gene are GTSNPN and SVGIG (reference sequence). The CDR3 is CAWSGRGRYNEQFF. The CDR3 DNA reads TGTGCCTGGAGTGGGAGGGGTCGGTACAATGAGCAGTTCTTC.

The J gene is TRBJ2-2, the V gene TRBV10-3; TRBD1 might be the D (5 bases). Looked up from germline, CDR1 is ENHRY and CDR2 is SYGVKD. CDR3 length: 16 amino acids. Trimming removed 0 bases at V and 2 bases at J, with 10 bases between. DNA of the CDR3: TGTGCCATCAGTGAGTCCCAGCAGGGTAACACCGGGGAGCTGTTTTTT. Encoded protein: CAISESQQGNTGELFF.

The CDR3 loop reads CASSLAGTGGRTGELFF. Here the CDR3 DNA reads TGTGCCAGCAGCTTAGCCGGGACAGGGGGCCGCACCGGGGAGCTGTTTTTT. The chain joins TRBV7-9 to TRBJ2-2, with 12 positions matching TRBD1. Germline CDR1 reads SEHNR; CDR2 reads FQNEAQ (reference sequence). Trimming at V came to 0 bases and at J to 4 bases, leaving 3 bases not matched to a gene. The CDR3 loop spans 17 amino acids.

The chain joins TRBV5-1 to TRBJ2-5, with D tentatively TRBD1 (6 bases). V was clipped by 3 bases and J by 5 bases, with 17 bases between them. The CDR3 is 15 residues long. Germline CDR1 and CDR2: SGHRS and YFSETQ. CDR3 sequence (DNA): TGCGCCAGCAGCTCGACGGACAGCCGAGGGGAGACCCAGTACTTC. This translates into CASSSTDSRGETQYF.

The DNA for the CDR3 is TGTGCCAGCAGCTTAGCTCACGGGCTAAACTATGGCTACACCTTC. Translation: CASSLAHGLNYGYTF. The chain recombines TRBV7-2 with TRBJ1-2; D is undetermined. This CDR3 contains 15 residues. Germline CDR1 SGHTA, CDR2 FQGNSA. Trimming stripped 0 bases from V and 2 bases from J, with 10 bases between.

In the case of this clone: Additional DNA sequences in this sample encode the identical CDR3. The chain uses TRBV5-1 and TRBJ1-1, with D possibly TRBD1 on 5 matching bases. Per the germline V gene, CDR1 is SGHRS and CDR2 is YFSETQ. V was trimmed by 1 base and J by 5 bases, leaving 9 bases between them. This CDR3 contains 13 residues. CDR3 nucleotides: TGCGCCAGCAGCTTGTCGGGGGGAACTGAAGCTTTCTTT. Translated: CASSLSGGTEAFF.

This chain uses TRBV6-1 with TRBJ2-1; 15 positions agree with TRBD2. This CDR3 is 15 amino acids long. The V segment lost 7 bases and the J segment 9 bases; nucleotides outside the gene matches: 7. CDR1 is MNHNS and CDR2 is SASEGT in the germline V gene. The CDR3 spells CASNGLAGGVSEQFF. The DNA of the CDR3 is TGTGCCAGCAATGGACTAGCGGGAGGGGTTAGTGAGCAGTTCTTC.

The chain is built from TRBV10-3 and TRBJ2-7, with D maybe TRBD1 (6 bases). The V end lost 3 bases, the J end lost 0 bases, and 9 bases lay between the germline ends. CDR3 length: 14 residues. Germline-derived CDR1 and CDR2 are ENHRY and SYGVKD. The CDR3 is CAISDPGHSYEQYF. DNA for the CDR3: TGTGCCATCAGTGACCCGGGACACTCCTACGAGCAGTACTTC.

Comment on this clone: An end of the junction differs from the germline gene, which may be a read error. The chain carries TRBV7-8 and TRBJ1-5; 10 nucleotides line up with TRBD1. In germline, CDR1 is SGHVS, CDR2 FQNEAQ. The CDR3 has 17 amino acids. The CDR3 spells CASSLVGTGVSSQPQHF. The CDR3 DNA reads as TGTGCCAGCAGCTTAGTAGGGACAGGGGTGAGCAGTCAGCCCCAGCATTTT.

The chain recombines TRBV6-4 with TRBJ2-3, with 9 bases aligning to TRBD1. Germline CDR1 reads MRHNA; CDR2 reads SNTAGT. V dropped 6 bases and J dropped 4; count of bases not matched to a gene: 8. The CDR3 has 15 residues. The CDR3 is CASSSDRGGADTQYF. The CDR3 nucleotides read TGTGCCAGCAGCTCGGACAGGGGTGGTGCAGATACGCAGTATTTT.